One T cell receptor (beta chain) is described in this entry. Its antigen is not known. The entry originates in a study of T cell repertoires in cytomegalovirus infection. Study at large: Indications of both CMV infection and matching HLA type were provided by public TCR beta signatures.

V lost 1 base, J lost 8 bases, and 11 bases lay in between. This CDR3 spans 14 amino acids. CDR1 is LGHNA, CDR2 YSLEER, per germline. TCRdb re-analysed the reads in MiXCR, keeping a single row per CDR3 protein. The table has a few hundred thousand distinct CDR3 sequences, roughly a sixth seen once; the top ten hold approximately 12%. Findings and limits, study-wide: Individuals carrying CMV plus the relevant HLA were identified by cumulative frequency of public TCR beta families. The ex vivo response was dominated by HLA-C-restricted CMV-specific TCR beta clonotypes.

This TCR came from a human donor in good health (CMV status not recorded). Some clones in this sample may be carry-over from other donors' samples. The gene calls are TRBV4-3 and TRBJ1-4; D is perhaps TRBD1 (5 bases). Sequencing was performed on PBMCs. The CDR3: CASSQAGGGEKLFF. The DNA for the CDR3 is TGCGCCAGCAGCCAAGCGGGGGGTGGAGAAAAACTGTTTTTT.